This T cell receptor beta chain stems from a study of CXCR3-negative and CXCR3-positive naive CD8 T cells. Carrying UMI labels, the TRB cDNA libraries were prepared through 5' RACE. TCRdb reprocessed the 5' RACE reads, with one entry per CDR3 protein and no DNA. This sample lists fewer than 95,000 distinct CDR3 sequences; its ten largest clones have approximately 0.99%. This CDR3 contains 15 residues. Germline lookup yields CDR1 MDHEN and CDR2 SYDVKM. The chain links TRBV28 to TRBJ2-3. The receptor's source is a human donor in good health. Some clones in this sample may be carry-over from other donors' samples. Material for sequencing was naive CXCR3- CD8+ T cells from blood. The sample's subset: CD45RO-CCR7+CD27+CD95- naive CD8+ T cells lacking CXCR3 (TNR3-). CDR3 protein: CASSLLPVSTDTQYF.